The clone carrying this TCR beta chain was counted once. The data belong to a study of T cell changes during pregnancy in multiple sclerosis. The assay was immunoSEQ multiplex PCR, and TCRdb's table has in-frame clones only and misses some. Seen here are roughly 93,000 clones, 80% to 95% observed once, and the top ten hold about 2%. Trimming stripped 3 bases from V and 3 bases from J, with 12 bases between. The CDR3 is made up of 14 amino acids. Germline V CDR1 and CDR2: LNHDA, SQIVND (reference sequence). The chain joins TRBV19 to TRBJ2-7; D might be TRBD2 (6 bases). Sequenced material: peripheral blood, taken after pregnancy. This receptor was obtained from a female donor with multiple sclerosis, enrolled in a pregnancy study. The CDR3 spells CASSMNPEGYEQYF. The DNA of the CDR3 is TGTGCCAGTAGTATGAACCCGGAGGGCTACGAGCAGTACTTC.